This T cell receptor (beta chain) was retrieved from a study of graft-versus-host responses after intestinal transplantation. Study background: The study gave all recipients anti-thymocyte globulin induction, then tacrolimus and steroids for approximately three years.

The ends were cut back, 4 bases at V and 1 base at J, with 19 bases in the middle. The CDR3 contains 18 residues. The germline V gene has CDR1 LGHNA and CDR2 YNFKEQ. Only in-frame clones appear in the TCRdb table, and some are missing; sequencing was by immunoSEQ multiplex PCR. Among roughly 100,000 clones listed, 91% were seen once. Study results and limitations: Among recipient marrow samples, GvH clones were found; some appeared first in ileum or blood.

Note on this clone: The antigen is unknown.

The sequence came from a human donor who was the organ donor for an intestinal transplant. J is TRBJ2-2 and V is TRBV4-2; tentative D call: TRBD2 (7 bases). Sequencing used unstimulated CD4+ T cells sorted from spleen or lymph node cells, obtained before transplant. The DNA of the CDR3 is TGTGCCAGCAGCCTTTTAAGGGGGGGGGACCTGAACACCGGGGAGCTGTTTTTT. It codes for CASSLLRGGDLNTGELFF.